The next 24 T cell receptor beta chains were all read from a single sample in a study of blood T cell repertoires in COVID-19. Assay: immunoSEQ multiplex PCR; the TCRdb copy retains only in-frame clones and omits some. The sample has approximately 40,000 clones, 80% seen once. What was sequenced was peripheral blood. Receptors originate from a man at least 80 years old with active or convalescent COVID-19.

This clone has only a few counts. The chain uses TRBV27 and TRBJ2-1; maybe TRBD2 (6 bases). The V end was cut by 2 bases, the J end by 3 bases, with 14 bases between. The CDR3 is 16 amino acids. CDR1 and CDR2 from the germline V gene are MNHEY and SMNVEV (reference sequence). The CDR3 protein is CASSLAAGSVYNEQFF. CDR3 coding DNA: TGTGCCAGCAGTTTAGCCGCGGGGTCCGTCTACAATGAGCAGTTCTTC.

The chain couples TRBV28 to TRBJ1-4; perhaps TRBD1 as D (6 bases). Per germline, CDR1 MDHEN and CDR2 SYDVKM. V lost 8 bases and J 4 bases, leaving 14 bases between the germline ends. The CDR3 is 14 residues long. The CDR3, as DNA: TGTGCCAGCCGCTACACAGGGAGTAATGAAAAACTGTTTTTT. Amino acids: CASRYTGSNEKLFF.

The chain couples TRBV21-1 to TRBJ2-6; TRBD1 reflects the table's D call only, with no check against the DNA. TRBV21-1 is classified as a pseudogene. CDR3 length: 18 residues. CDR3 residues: CASSKGGQDSSGANVLTF. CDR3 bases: TGTGCCAGCAGCAAAGGGGGACAGGACAGCTCTGGGGCCAACGTCCTGACTTTC.

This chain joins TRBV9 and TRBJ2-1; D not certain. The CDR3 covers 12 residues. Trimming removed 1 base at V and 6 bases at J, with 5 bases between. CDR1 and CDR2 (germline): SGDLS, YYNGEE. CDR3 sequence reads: CASSVTVNEQFF. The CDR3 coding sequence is TGTGCCAGCAGCGTAACTGTCAATGAGCAGTTCTTC.

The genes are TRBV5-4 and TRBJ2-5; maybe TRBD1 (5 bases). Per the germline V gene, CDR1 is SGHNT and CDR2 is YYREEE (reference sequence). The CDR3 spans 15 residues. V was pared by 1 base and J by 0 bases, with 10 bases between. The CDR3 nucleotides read TGTGCCAGCAGCTTGATCGAAGGGGACCAAGAGACCCAGTACTTC. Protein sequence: CASSLIEGDQETQYF.

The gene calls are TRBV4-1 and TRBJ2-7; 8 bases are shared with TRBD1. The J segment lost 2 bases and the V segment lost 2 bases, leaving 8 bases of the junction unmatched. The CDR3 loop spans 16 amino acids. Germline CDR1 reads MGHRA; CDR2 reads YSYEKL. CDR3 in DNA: TGCGCCAGCAGCCAACACCTCGACAGGGGAACCTACGAGCAGTACTTC. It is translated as CASSQHLDRGTYEQYF.

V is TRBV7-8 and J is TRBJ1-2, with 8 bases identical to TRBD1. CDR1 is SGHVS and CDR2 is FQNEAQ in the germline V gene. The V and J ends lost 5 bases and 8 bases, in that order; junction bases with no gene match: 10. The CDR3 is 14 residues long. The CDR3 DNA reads TGTGCCAGCAGCGGCGGACAGGGCTTTGGGGGCTACACCTTC. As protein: CASSGGQGFGGYTF. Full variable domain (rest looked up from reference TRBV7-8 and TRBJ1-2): GAGVSQSPRYKVAKRGQDVALRCDPISGHVSLFWYQQALGQGPEFLTYFQNEAQLDKSGLPSDRFFAERPEGSVSTLKIQRTQQEDSAVYLCASSGGQGFGGYTFGSGTRLTVV.

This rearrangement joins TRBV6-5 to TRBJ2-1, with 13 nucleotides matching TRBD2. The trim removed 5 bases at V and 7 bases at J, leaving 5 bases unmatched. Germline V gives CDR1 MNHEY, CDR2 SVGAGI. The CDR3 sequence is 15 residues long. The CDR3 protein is CASSRTSGSINEQFF. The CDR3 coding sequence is TGTGCCAGCAGTAGGACTAGCGGGAGTATTAATGAGCAGTTCTTC.

The CDR3 sequence is CASSFSSNQPQHF. The DNA for the CDR3 is TGTGCCAGCAGCTTCAGTAGCAATCAGCCCCAGCATTTT. V and J are TRBV7-2 and TRBJ1-5; no reliable D call. Trimming left V 3 bases short and J 0 bases short, with 3 bases between. This CDR3 spans 13 amino acids. CDR1 SGHTA and CDR2 FQGNSA come from the germline V gene. Together with reference TRBV7-2 and TRBJ1-5, the CDR3 gives the full variable domain: GAGVSQSPSNKVTEKGKDVELRCDPISGHTALYWYRQSLGQGLEFLIYFQGNSAPDKSGLPSDRFSAERTGGSVSTLTIQRTQQEDSAVYLCASSFSSNQPQHFGDGTRLSIL.

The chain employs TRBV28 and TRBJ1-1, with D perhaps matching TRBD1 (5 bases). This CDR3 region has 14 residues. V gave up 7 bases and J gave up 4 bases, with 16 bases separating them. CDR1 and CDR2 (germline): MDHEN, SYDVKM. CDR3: CASTPPKRGTEAFF. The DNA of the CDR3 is TGTGCCAGCACCCCTCCGAAAAGGGGCACTGAAGCTTTCTTT.

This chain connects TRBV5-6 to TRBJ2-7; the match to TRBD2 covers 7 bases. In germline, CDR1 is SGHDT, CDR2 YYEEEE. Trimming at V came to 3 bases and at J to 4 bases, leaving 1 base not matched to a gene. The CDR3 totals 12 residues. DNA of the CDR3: TGTGCCAGCAGCTGGGGGGGTTACGAGCAGTACTTC. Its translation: CASSWGGYEQYF.

The CDR3 bases are TGTGCCAGCAGTGGGACAGGACAGGCCGACGAGCAGTACTTC. This gives the protein CASSGTGQADEQYF. The genes are TRBV2 and TRBJ2-7; TRBD1 matches at 7 bases. Germline trimming cut 4 bases from V and 5 bases from J; bases unmatched to any gene: 8. Germline-derived CDR1 and CDR2 are SNHLY and FYNNEI. The CDR3 has 14 amino acids.

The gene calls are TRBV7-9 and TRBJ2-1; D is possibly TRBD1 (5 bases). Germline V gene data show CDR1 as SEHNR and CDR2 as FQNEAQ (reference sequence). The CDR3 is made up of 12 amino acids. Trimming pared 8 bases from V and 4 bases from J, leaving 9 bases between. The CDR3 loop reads CASAGLYNEQFF. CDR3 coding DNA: TGTGCCAGCGCAGGGCTGTACAATGAGCAGTTCTTC.

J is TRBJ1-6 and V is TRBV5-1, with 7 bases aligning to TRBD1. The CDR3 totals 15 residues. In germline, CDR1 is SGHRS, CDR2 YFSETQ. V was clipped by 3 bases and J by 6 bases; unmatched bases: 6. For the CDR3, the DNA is TGCGCCAGCAGCTGGATGGGACAGCGTAATTCACCCCTCCACTTT. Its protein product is CASSWMGQRNSPLHF. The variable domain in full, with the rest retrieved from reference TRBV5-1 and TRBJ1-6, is KAGVTQTPRYLIKTRGQQVTLSCSPISGHRSVSWYQQTPGQGLQFLFEYFSETQRNKGNFPGRFSGRQFSNSRSEMNVSTLELGDSALYLCASSWMGQRNSPLHFGNGTRLTVT.

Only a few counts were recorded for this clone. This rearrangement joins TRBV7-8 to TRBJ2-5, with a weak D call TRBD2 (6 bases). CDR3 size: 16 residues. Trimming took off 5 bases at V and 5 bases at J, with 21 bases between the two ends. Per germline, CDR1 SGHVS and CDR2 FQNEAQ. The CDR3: CASSPQSGGRVETQYF. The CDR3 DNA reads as TGTGCCAGCAGCCCCCAGAGCGGAGGGAGAGTGGAGACCCAGTACTTC.

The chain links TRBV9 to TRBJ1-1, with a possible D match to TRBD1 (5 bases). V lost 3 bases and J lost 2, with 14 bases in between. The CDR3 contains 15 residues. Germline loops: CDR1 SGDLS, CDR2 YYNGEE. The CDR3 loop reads CASSGGGAVNTEAFF. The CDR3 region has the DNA TGTGCCAGCAGCGGGGGTGGGGCGGTAAACACTGAAGCTTTCTTT.

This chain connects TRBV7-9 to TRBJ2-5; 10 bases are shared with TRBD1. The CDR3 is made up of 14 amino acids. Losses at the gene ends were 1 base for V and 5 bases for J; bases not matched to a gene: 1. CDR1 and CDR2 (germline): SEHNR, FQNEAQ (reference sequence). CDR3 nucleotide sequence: TGTGCCAGCAGCTTAGGACAGGGGGCGGAGACCCAGTACTTC. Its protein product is CASSLGQGAETQYF.

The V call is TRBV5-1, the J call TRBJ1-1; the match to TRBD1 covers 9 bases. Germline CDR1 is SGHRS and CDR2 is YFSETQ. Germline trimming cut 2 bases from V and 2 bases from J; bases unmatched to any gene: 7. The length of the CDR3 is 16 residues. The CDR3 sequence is CASSLSPGQGNTEAFF. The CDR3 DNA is TGCGCCAGCAGCTTATCACCGGGACAGGGAAACACTGAAGCTTTCTTT.

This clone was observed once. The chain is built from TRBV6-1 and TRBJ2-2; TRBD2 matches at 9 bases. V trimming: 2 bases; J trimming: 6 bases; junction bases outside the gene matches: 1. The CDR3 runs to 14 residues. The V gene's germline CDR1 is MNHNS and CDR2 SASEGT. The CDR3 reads CASSEIAGAGELFF. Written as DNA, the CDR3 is TGTGCCAGCAGTGAAATAGCGGGAGCCGGGGAGCTGTTTTTT.

This chain's CDR3 is CASSLDSGGYNEQFF. The CDR3 bases are TGTGCCAGCAGCTTAGATAGCGGGGGGTACAATGAGCAGTTCTTC. This chain joins TRBV11-3 and TRBJ2-1, with 10 bases fitting TRBD2. CDR1 is SGHNT and CDR2 is YENEEA in the germline V gene. V trimming: 0 bases; J trimming: 4 bases; junction bases outside the gene matches: 0. The CDR3 runs 15 residues.

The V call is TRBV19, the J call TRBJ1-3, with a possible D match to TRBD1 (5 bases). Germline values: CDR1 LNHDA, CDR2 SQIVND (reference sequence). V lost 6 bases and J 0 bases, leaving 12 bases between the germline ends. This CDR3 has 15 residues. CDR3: CASSPTGFSGNTIYF. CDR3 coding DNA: TGTGCCAGTAGCCCAACAGGATTCTCTGGAAACACCATATATTTT.

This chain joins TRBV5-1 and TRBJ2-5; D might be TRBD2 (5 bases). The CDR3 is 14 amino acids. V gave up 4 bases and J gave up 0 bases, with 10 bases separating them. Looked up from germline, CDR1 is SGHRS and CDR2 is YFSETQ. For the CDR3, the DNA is TGCGCCAGCAGCAGCGGATCGTACCAAGAGACCCAGTACTTC. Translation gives CASSSGSYQETQYF.

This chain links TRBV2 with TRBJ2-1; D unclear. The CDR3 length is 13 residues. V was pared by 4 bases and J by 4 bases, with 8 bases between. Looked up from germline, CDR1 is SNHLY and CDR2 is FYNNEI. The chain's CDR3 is CASSASDYNEQFF. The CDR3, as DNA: TGTGCCAGCAGTGCATCAGATTACAATGAGCAGTTCTTC.

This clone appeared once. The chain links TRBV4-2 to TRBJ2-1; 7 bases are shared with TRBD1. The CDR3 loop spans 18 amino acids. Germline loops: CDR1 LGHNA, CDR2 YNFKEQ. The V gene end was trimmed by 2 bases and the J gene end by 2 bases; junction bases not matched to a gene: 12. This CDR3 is CASSQRLPDRSTYNEQFF. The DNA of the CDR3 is TGTGCCAGCAGCCAAAGACTTCCGGACAGGTCCACCTACAATGAGCAGTTCTTC.